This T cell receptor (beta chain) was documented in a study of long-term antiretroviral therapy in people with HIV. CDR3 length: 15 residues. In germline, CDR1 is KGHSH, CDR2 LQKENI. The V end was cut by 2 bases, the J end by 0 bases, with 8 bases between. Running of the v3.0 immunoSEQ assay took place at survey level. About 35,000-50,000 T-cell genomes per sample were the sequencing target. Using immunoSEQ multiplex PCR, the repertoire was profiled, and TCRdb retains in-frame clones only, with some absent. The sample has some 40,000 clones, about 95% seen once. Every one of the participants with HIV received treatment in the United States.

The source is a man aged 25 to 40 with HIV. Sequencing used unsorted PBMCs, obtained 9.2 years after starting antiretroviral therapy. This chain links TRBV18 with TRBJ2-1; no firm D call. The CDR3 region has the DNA TGTGCCAGCTCACCAACAGCGAGCTCCTACAATGAGCAGTTCTTC. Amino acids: CASSPTASSYNEQFF.